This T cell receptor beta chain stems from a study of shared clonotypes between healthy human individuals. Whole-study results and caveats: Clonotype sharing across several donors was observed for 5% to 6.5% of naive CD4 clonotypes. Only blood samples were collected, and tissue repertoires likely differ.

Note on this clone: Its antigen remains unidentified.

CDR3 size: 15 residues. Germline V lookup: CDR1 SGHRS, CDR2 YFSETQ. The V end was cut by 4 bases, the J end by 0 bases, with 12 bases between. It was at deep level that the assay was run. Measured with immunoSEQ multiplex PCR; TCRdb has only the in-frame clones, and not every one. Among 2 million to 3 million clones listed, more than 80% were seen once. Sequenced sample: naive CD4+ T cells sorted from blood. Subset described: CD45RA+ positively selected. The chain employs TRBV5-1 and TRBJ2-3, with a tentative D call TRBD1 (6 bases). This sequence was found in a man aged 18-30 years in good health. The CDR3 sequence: CASSPGARSTDTQYF. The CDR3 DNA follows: TGCGCCAGCAGCCCAGGGGCTAGGAGCACAGATACGCAGTATTTT. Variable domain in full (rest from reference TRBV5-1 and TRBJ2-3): KAGVTQTPRYLIKTRGQQVTLSCSPISGHRSVSWYQQTPGQGLQFLFEYFSETQRNKGNFPGRFSGRQFSNSRSEMNVSTLELGDSALYLCASSPGARSTDTQYFGPGTRLTVL.